These 9 T cell receptor beta chains were all obtained from the same sample, sequenced in a study of T cell responses to AZD1222 COVID-19 vaccine. TCRdb's copy holds only in-frame clones and misses some; the assay was immunoSEQ multiplex PCR. The top ten clones hold approximately 1.6% of a sample with around 150,000 clones, 90% to 95% of them seen once. The sample here was peripheral blood, taken on day 0 of AZD1222 vaccination. These receptors were taken from an adult in good health.

The CDR3 DNA follows: TGTGCCAGTAGTATAGTGGGACAGGGGAACACTGAAGCTTTCTTT. Its protein product is CASSIVGQGNTEAFF. The chain couples TRBV19 to TRBJ1-1, with 9 bases that match TRBD1. Germline assignment: CDR1 LNHDA and CDR2 SQIVND (reference sequence). The CDR3 runs 15 residues. Unmatched junction bases numbered 1, after V lost 1 base and J lost 1 base.

This rearrangement joins TRBV6-4 to TRBJ2-4; D could derive from TRBD1 or TRBD2 (6 bases each). The CDR3 is 15 residues long. V lost 5 bases and J lost 0, with 11 bases in between. Germline V CDR1 and CDR2: MRHNA, SNTAGT. The CDR3 nucleotides are TGTGCCAGCAGTCCCCCGGGGGCAGCCAAAAACATTCAGTACTTC. Protein product: CASSPPGAAKNIQYF.

The chain is built from TRBV5-1 and TRBJ2-1; the match to TRBD2 covers 10 bases. The CDR3 has 16 amino acids. Germline values: CDR1 SGHRS, CDR2 YFSETQ. V trimming: 1 base; J trimming: 3 bases; junction bases outside the gene matches: 4. The CDR3: CASSLLTSGDYNEQFF. The CDR3 DNA reads TGCGCCAGCAGCTTGCTAACTAGCGGGGACTACAATGAGCAGTTCTTC. The whole variable domain, filled in from reference TRBV5-1 and TRBJ2-1, reads KAGVTQTPRYLIKTRGQQVTLSCSPISGHRSVSWYQQTPGQGLQFLFEYFSETQRNKGNFPGRFSGRQFSNSRSEMNVSTLELGDSALYLCASSLLTSGDYNEQFFGPGTRLTVL.

DNA of the CDR3: TGTGCCAGCAGTTCGGTTGGCACTGAAGCTTTCTTT. This gives the protein CASSSVGTEAFF. The V call is TRBV6-2 or TRBV6-3, the J call TRBJ1-1; no definite D call. Trimming stripped 4 bases from V and 4 bases from J, with 7 bases between. The germline V gene encodes CDR1 MNHEY and CDR2 SVGEGT. The length of the CDR3 is 12 residues.

The chain couples TRBV7-9 to TRBJ2-1; D gene ambiguous. The CDR3 spans 8 residues. Per germline, CDR1 SEHNR and CDR2 FQNEAQ (reference sequence). As DNA, the CDR3 is TGTTATTGCGATGAGCAGTTCTTC. It translates to CYCDEQFF.

This clone was observed a single time. The V gene is TRBV15, the J gene TRBJ2-1, with TRBD1 as a possible D gene (6 bases). This CDR3 contains 16 residues. V was shortened by 1 base and J by 2 bases, with 12 bases between the two germline ends. Germline V gives CDR1 LNHNV, CDR2 YYDKDF (reference sequence). CDR3 DNA sequence: TGTGCCACCAGCAGAGCTACGACAGGCCCCTACAATGAGCAGTTCTTC. Translation: CATSRATTGPYNEQFF.

This chain connects TRBV4-3 to TRBJ2-3; 9 bases fit TRBD2. The CDR3 is 15 amino acids. Germline lookup yields CDR1 LGHNA and CDR2 YSLEER. With 1 base clipped from V and 4 bases from J, the junction kept 3 bases outside the gene matches. The CDR3 sequence: CASSQVAGAPDTQYF. CDR3 sequence (DNA): TGCGCCAGCAGCCAAGTAGCGGGAGCCCCAGATACGCAGTATTTT.

Note on this clone: One end of the junction does not line up with germline, which may come from a read error. This chain uses TRBV28 with TRBJ2-5; the D gene is possibly TRBD2 (5 bases). The CDR3 loop spans 12 amino acids. Germline CDR1 is MDHEN and CDR2 is SYDVKM. The DNA for the CDR3 is TGTGCCAGCAGGGAATACGTTTCCAAACTAGACTTC. This translates into CASREYVSKLDF.

This chain uses TRBV9 with TRBJ1-2; tentatively, D is TRBD1 (6 bases). CDR1 and CDR2 from the germline V gene are SGDLS and YYNGEE. This CDR3 region has 14 residues. Trimming took 0 bases from V and 6 from J, leaving 12 bases between them. Here the CDR3 DNA reads TGTGCCAGCAGCGTAGACGGCAGGGGTAATGGCTACACCTTC. Translated, it gives CASSVDGRGNGYTF.